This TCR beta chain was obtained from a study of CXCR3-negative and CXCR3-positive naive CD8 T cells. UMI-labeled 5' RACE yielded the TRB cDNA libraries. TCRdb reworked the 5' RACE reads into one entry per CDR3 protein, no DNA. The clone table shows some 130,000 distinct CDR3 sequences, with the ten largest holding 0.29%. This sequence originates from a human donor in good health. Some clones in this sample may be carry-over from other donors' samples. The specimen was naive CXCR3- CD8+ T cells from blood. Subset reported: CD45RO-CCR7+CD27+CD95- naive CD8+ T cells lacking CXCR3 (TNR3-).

The CDR3 protein is CASSGGSNEQFF. The V call is TRBV7-9, the J call TRBJ2-1; TCRdb gives TRBD1 as the D gene, but with no DNA this cannot be confirmed. Germline V lookup: CDR1 SEHNR, CDR2 FQNEAQ (reference sequence). The CDR3 spans 12 residues.